This is a list of T cell receptor beta chains from one sample in a study of cytomegalovirus exposure and HLA in healthy donors. Some clones are missing from TCRdb's copy, which holds only in-frame ones; the method was immunoSEQ multiplex PCR. Of 150,000 or so clones in the sample, 75% were seen once. The sample comprised PBMCs. The source is a middle-aged man in good health and CMV-seronegative. CDR3s include the opening cysteine and the closing phenylalanine or tryptophan. Each record gives: CDR3 DNA, CDR3 protein, D gene, J gene, V gene, clone size. A D gene is named only where the DNA matches it firmly. Part of the rows lack a size; the others show once, few, many or a class for expanded clones.

CDR3nt: TGTGCCAGCAGCCCGAGCGGGGGCCTCTACAATGAGCAGTTCTTC
CDR3aa: CASSPSGGLYNEQFF
d_gene: TRBD2
j_gene: TRBJ2-1
v_gene: TRBV7-9
abundance: once

CDR3nt: TGTGCCAGCAGCTTACAGGGGGGAGCGAACACCGGGGAGCTGTTTTTT
CDR3aa: CASSLQGGANTGELFF
d_gene: NA
j_gene: TRBJ2-2
v_gene: TRBV7-2
abundance: few

CDR3nt: TGTGCCAGCAGCGTCCGGGACAGCTATGGCTACACCTTC
CDR3aa: CASSVRDSYGYTF
d_gene: TRBD1
j_gene: TRBJ1-2
v_gene: TRBV2
abundance: NA

CDR3nt: TGTGCCTGGACCGATCTGAGCGGCCAGGGGCCGCCAGCGGCTCTGGACGAGCAGTACTTC
CDR3aa: CAWTDLSGQGPPAALDEQYF
d_gene: NA
j_gene: TRBJ2-7
v_gene: TRBV30
abundance: once

CDR3nt: TGTGCCAGCAGTTCTAACAGGGGTCGGTCCTATAATTCACCCCTCCACTTT
CDR3aa: CASSSNRGRSYNSPLHF
d_gene: TRBD1
j_gene: TRBJ1-6
v_gene: TRBV28
abundance: once

CDR3nt: TGTGCCAGCAGCTTGGGGGCCCACAGCACAAGAGATACGCAGTATTTT
CDR3aa: CASSLGAHSTRDTQYF
d_gene: NA
j_gene: TRBJ2-3
v_gene: TRBV11-1
abundance: few

CDR3nt: TGTGCCAGCTCACGGACAGACGGAAACACCATATATTTT
CDR3aa: CASSRTDGNTIYF
d_gene: NA
j_gene: TRBJ1-3
v_gene: TRBV18
abundance: NA

CDR3nt: TGCGCCAGCAGCGCGGGACAGGGGGTTTACGAGCAGTACTTC
CDR3aa: CASSAGQGVYEQYF
d_gene: TRBD1
j_gene: TRBJ2-7
v_gene: TRBV5-1
abundance: NA

CDR3nt: TGTGCCAGCAGCTCAGGGGGTGAGGCCTACGAGCAGTACTTC
CDR3aa: CASSSGGEAYEQYF
d_gene: TRBD1
j_gene: TRBJ2-7
v_gene: TRBV11-3
abundance: NA

CDR3nt: TGCGCCAGCAGCTTGGAGAGGACAGGGAATGGCTACACCTTC
CDR3aa: CASSLERTGNGYTF
d_gene: TRBD1
j_gene: TRBJ1-2
v_gene: TRBV5-1
abundance: once

CDR3nt: TGCGCCAGCAGTGAGAACTATGGAGGGACTCTGGCTTTCTTT
CDR3aa: CASSENYGGTLAFF
d_gene: NA
j_gene: TRBJ1-1
v_gene: TRBV10-2
abundance: NA

CDR3nt: TGTGCCAGCAGTGAAATATGGGCGGGCTCGAGCTCCTATAATTCACCCCTCCACTTT
CDR3aa: CASSEIWAGSSSYNSPLHF
d_gene: NA
j_gene: TRBJ1-6
v_gene: TRBV6-1
abundance: NA

CDR3nt: TGTGCTAGTGGCGTCAGCGGGGGGGACAATGAGCAGTTCTTC
CDR3aa: CASGVSGGDNEQFF
d_gene: TRBD2
j_gene: TRBJ2-1
v_gene: TRBV12-5
abundance: NA

CDR3nt: TGCGCCAGCAGCCAGCAGGGGCAAGAGACCCAGTACTTC
CDR3aa: CASSQQGQETQYF
d_gene: NA
j_gene: TRBJ2-5
v_gene: TRBV4-1
abundance: few

CDR3nt: TGTGCCTGGAGTGTACTGAGCGGGGGGACAGATACGCAGTATTTT
CDR3aa: CAWSVLSGGTDTQYF
d_gene: TRBD2
j_gene: TRBJ2-3
v_gene: TRBV30
abundance: NA

CDR3nt: TGTGCCAGCAGTGCCGTCCGGGGGGACTCCTACGAGCAGTACTTC
CDR3aa: CASSAVRGDSYEQYF
d_gene: TRBD2
j_gene: TRBJ2-7
v_gene: TRBV28
abundance: NA

CDR3nt: TGTGCCAGCAGTTCCCCGGGGGAGACTGGAAACACCATATATTTT
CDR3aa: CASSSPGETGNTIYF
d_gene: NA
j_gene: TRBJ1-3
v_gene: TRBV28
abundance: NA

CDR3nt: TGTGCCAGCAGTGAATACGAGACAGGGCCCACCATATATTTT
CDR3aa: CASSEYETGPTIYF
d_gene: TRBD1
j_gene: TRBJ1-3
v_gene: TRBV6-1
abundance: few

CDR3nt: TGTGCCAGCGGGAGACTAGCGGCCGGGGAGCTGTTTTTT
CDR3aa: CASGRLAAGELFF
d_gene: TRBD2
j_gene: TRBJ2-2
v_gene: TRBV6-1
abundance: NA

CDR3nt: TGTGCCAGCAGCCAAGATGTTGGCTTGTCGTTGGGGGGAACTGAAGCTTTCTTT
CDR3aa: CASSQDVGLSLGGTEAFF
d_gene: NA
j_gene: TRBJ1-1
v_gene: TRBV4-2
abundance: NA

CDR3nt: TGTGCCATCAGTGGGACAGGGGGCATAGCCGGGGAGCTGTTTTTT
CDR3aa: CAISGTGGIAGELFF
d_gene: TRBD1
j_gene: TRBJ2-2
v_gene: TRBV10-3
abundance: NA

CDR3nt: TGCGCCAGCAGCTTTGAGGGCGACTACGAGCAGTACTTC
CDR3aa: CASSFEGDYEQYF
d_gene: NA
j_gene: TRBJ2-7
v_gene: TRBV5-1
abundance: few

CDR3nt: TGTGCCAGCAGTTTATATCAATATGAGCAGTTCTTC
CDR3aa: CASSLYQYEQFF
d_gene: NA
j_gene: TRBJ2-1
v_gene: TRBV28
abundance: NA

CDR3nt: TGTGCCAGCAGTCCGACAGGGGGCCGTCAGCCCCAGCATTTT
CDR3aa: CASSPTGGRQPQHF
d_gene: TRBD1
j_gene: TRBJ1-5
v_gene: TRBV27
abundance: NA

CDR3nt: TGTGCCAGCAGCCCGTGGACAGGTCCCGGGGAGCTGTTTTTT
CDR3aa: CASSPWTGPGELFF
d_gene: TRBD1
j_gene: TRBJ2-2
v_gene: TRBV7-3
abundance: once

CDR3nt: TGTGCCAGCAGCTCCGGGACTGAGGTAGAACCCCTCCACTTT
CDR3aa: CASSSGTEVEPLHF
d_gene: NA
j_gene: TRBJ1-6
v_gene: TRBV13
abundance: NA

CDR3nt: TGTGCCAGCAGTTACAGCGTGGAGAACACTGAAGCTTTCTTT
CDR3aa: CASSYSVENTEAFF
d_gene: NA
j_gene: TRBJ1-1
v_gene: TRBV6-5
abundance: NA

CDR3nt: TGTGCCAGCAGTGGTCAGGACAGGGGGAATTCACCCCTCCACTTT
CDR3aa: CASSGQDRGNSPLHF
d_gene: TRBD1
j_gene: TRBJ1-6
v_gene: TRBV2
abundance: once

CDR3nt: TGTGCCAGCAGCCCCTACAGGGAATGGAGCACTGAAGCTTTCTTT
CDR3aa: CASSPYREWSTEAFF
d_gene: NA
j_gene: TRBJ1-1
v_gene: TRBV4-2
abundance: NA

CDR3nt: TGTGCCAGCAGCTATCAGACTAGCGGGGGGGCCGCCGGGGAGCTGTTTTTT
CDR3aa: CASSYQTSGGAAGELFF
d_gene: TRBD2
j_gene: TRBJ2-2
v_gene: TRBV7-3
abundance: NA

CDR3nt: TGTGCCAGCAGTGAAGGGACAGGGATCGTCTCCCTCTCTGGAAACACCATATATTTT
CDR3aa: CASSEGTGIVSLSGNTIYF
d_gene: TRBD1
j_gene: TRBJ1-3
v_gene: TRBV2
abundance: once

CDR3nt: TGTGCCACCAGCAGAGACATATCAGGGTGGAATGAGCAGTTCTTC
CDR3aa: CATSRDISGWNEQFF
d_gene: NA
j_gene: TRBJ2-1
v_gene: TRBV15
abundance: NA

CDR3nt: TGTGCCATCAGTGATGGAGGGATCGAGCAGTACTTC
CDR3aa: CAISDGGIEQYF
d_gene: NA
j_gene: TRBJ2-7
v_gene: TRBV10-3
abundance: NA

CDR3nt: TGTGCCACCAGCTCGGGACAGGGTCAAGAGACCCAGTACTTC
CDR3aa: CATSSGQGQETQYF
d_gene: TRBD1
j_gene: TRBJ2-5
v_gene: TRBV15
abundance: NA

CDR3nt: TGTGCCAGCAGTTTAGGAGCGGGGGAGCAATACGAGCAGTACTTC
CDR3aa: CASSLGAGEQYEQYF
d_gene: TRBD2
j_gene: TRBJ2-7
v_gene: TRBV7-2
abundance: NA

CDR3nt: TGTGCCACCGGGACTAGCGGGGCTAACACCGGGGAGCTGTTTTTT
CDR3aa: CATGTSGANTGELFF
d_gene: TRBD2
j_gene: TRBJ2-2
v_gene: TRBV2
abundance: NA

CDR3nt: TGCGCCAGCAGTTTGGACAGGTCTAGCGGGGTGAATGAAAAACTGTTTTTT
CDR3aa: CASSLDRSSGVNEKLFF
d_gene: TRBD1
j_gene: TRBJ1-4
v_gene: TRBV5-1
abundance: NA

CDR3nt: TGTGCCAGCAGTTTTGAGGGCTCTGGGGCCAACGTCCTGACTTTC
CDR3aa: CASSFEGSGANVLTF
d_gene: NA
j_gene: TRBJ2-6
v_gene: TRBV27
abundance: NA

CDR3nt: TGCGCCAGCAGAGACATTGGCTATGAGCAGTTCTTC
CDR3aa: CASRDIGYEQFF
d_gene: NA
j_gene: TRBJ2-1
v_gene: TRBV10-2
abundance: NA

CDR3nt: TGCGCCAGCAGCTCCAACTTACTTACCGAGGGGGGGCTCCATACGCAGTATTTT
CDR3aa: CASSSNLLTEGGLHTQYF
d_gene: NA
j_gene: TRBJ2-3
v_gene: TRBV5-1
abundance: NA

CDR3nt: TGTGCCAGCAGCCTACTTATGACTAATGAAAAACTGTTTTTT
CDR3aa: CASSLLMTNEKLFF
d_gene: NA
j_gene: TRBJ1-4
v_gene: TRBV7-6
abundance: NA

CDR3nt: TGTGCCAGCAGACGGACAGGGAACAATCAGCCCCAGCATTTT
CDR3aa: CASRRTGNNQPQHF
d_gene: TRBD1
j_gene: TRBJ1-5
v_gene: TRBV5-8
abundance: NA

CDR3nt: TGTGCCAGCAGTTACGGCTTCTCGACAGTTGAAGCTTTCTTT
CDR3aa: CASSYGFSTVEAFF
d_gene: NA
j_gene: TRBJ1-1
v_gene: TRBV6-5
abundance: NA

CDR3nt: TGTGCCAGCAGCACCCGACAGGGAACCTACGAGCAGTACTTC
CDR3aa: CASSTRQGTYEQYF
d_gene: TRBD1
j_gene: TRBJ2-7
v_gene: TRBV7-6
abundance: medium-sized

CDR3nt: TGTGCCAGCACTACCACCCCGGAGACTGAAGCTTTCTTT
CDR3aa: CASTTTPETEAFF
d_gene: NA
j_gene: TRBJ1-1
v_gene: TRBV2
abundance: NA

CDR3nt: TGCGCCAGCAGAGATCGAGGACAGGGGGGCAATGAGCAGTTCTTC
CDR3aa: CASRDRGQGGNEQFF
d_gene: TRBD1
j_gene: TRBJ2-1
v_gene: TRBV5-1
abundance: NA

CDR3nt: TGTGCCAGCAGCTCTCCGATGGACAGGGTAAACACCGGGGAGCTGTTTTTT
CDR3aa: CASSSPMDRVNTGELFF
d_gene: TRBD1
j_gene: TRBJ2-2
v_gene: TRBV11-2
abundance: NA

CDR3nt: TGTGCCAGCAGCCCCCTAGCGGGGGAGCAAGAGACCCAGTACTTC
CDR3aa: CASSPLAGEQETQYF
d_gene: TRBD2
j_gene: TRBJ2-5
v_gene: TRBV7-2
abundance: NA

CDR3nt: TGTGCCAGCAGGGGATCAGGGGCCTTTGAAGCTTTCTTT
CDR3aa: CASRGSGAFEAFF
d_gene: NA
j_gene: TRBJ1-1
v_gene: TRBV6-1
abundance: few

CDR3nt: TGCGCCAGCAGCCAAGATCTTGGGACAGGGAATGAAAAACTGTTTTTT
CDR3aa: CASSQDLGTGNEKLFF
d_gene: TRBD1
j_gene: TRBJ1-4
v_gene: TRBV4-1
abundance: NA

CDR3nt: TGTGCCAGCAGTTACCGCGACAGGGGTATAGCTTTCTTT
CDR3aa: CASSYRDRGIAFF
d_gene: TRBD1
j_gene: TRBJ1-1
v_gene: TRBV6-6
abundance: NA

CDR3nt: TGTGCCAGCTCCCCCCAAGGGGTCATTAATGAAAAACTGTTTTTT
CDR3aa: CASSPQGVINEKLFF
d_gene: NA
j_gene: TRBJ1-4
v_gene: TRBV14
abundance: NA

CDR3nt: TGTGCCGCGAGACAGGGAGACTATGGCTACACCTTC
CDR3aa: CAARQGDYGYTF
d_gene: TRBD1
j_gene: TRBJ1-2
v_gene: TRBV28
abundance: NA